What follows are 10 T cell receptor beta chains derived from one specimen sequenced in a study of Ad26.COV2.S vaccination and SARS-CoV-2 variants. Noted treatment: some 19 received Ad26.COV2.S at low or high dose, single or two shots; a few received placebo; per-sample allocation not given. The samples were gathered on day 63 after the first injection of vaccine or placebo. TCRdb keeps only in-frame clones here, not all; method: immunoSEQ multiplex PCR. Of some 460,000 clones in the sample, roughly 87% were seen once. The sequenced sample was peripheral blood, obtained in a trial of Ad26.COV2.S vaccine versus placebo. Every receptor here comes from a person aged 18-65 years who received the Ad26.COV2.S COVID-19 vaccine or a placebo.

V usage is TRBV5-4 and J usage is TRBJ2-5; 9 nucleotides align to TRBD2. The CDR3 has 16 residues. Germline V gene data show CDR1 as SGHNT and CDR2 as YYREEE (reference sequence). Trimming at V came to 6 bases and at J to 5 bases, leaving 14 bases not matched to a gene. The CDR3 loop reads CASTTPGLAGFETQYF. The CDR3 coding sequence is TGTGCCAGCACCACCCCGGGGCTAGCGGGATTTGAGACCCAGTACTTC.

This clone has only one observation. The rearrangement uses TRBV9 and TRBJ2-5, with 8 bases that match TRBD1. Germline CDR1 is SGDLS and CDR2 is YYNGEE. This CDR3 has 15 amino acids. The V and J ends lost 0 bases and 5 bases, in that order; junction bases with no gene match: 6. The CDR3 DNA sequence: TGTGCCAGCAGCGTAGGACAGGGGATAGGGGAGACCCAGTACTTC. It codes for CASSVGQGIGETQYF.

V usage is TRBV6-6 and J usage is TRBJ1-4, with 8 bases matching TRBD1. The J segment lost 7 bases and the V segment lost 5 bases, leaving 9 bases of the junction unmatched. The CDR3 has 15 residues. CDR1 is MNHNY and CDR2 is SVGAGI in the germline V gene (reference sequence). CDR3 DNA: TGTGCCAGCAGTCTACGGACAGGGAGGCTTGAAAAACTGTTTTTT. This encodes CASSLRTGRLEKLFF.

The V and J genes are TRBV7-8 and TRBJ2-3, with D perhaps assigned TRBD1 or TRBD2 (5 bases each). The V gene's germline CDR1 is SGHVS and CDR2 FQNEAQ. The V gene lost 0 bases and the J gene lost 6 bases, with 19 bases spanning the gap. CDR3 length: 17 residues. CDR3 protein: CASSLARGTGTHDTQYF. The CDR3 bases are TGTGCCAGCAGCTTAGCCCGGGGCACTGGCACACACGATACGCAGTATTTT.

This rearrangement joins TRBV10-3 to TRBJ1-2, with a possible D match to TRBD1 (5 bases). This CDR3 is built from 13 residues. Looked up from germline, CDR1 is ENHRY and CDR2 is SYGVKD. Trimming shortened V by 4 bases and J by 5 bases, and 11 bases separated the two germline ends. The DNA of the CDR3 is TGTGCCATCAGTGCAGTGACAGATTATGGCTACACCTTC. It translates to CAISAVTDYGYTF.

The chain couples TRBV6-6 to TRBJ2-5, with 9 bases identical to TRBD2. The CDR3 has 15 amino acids. With V trimmed by 2 bases and J by 3 bases, 4 bases remained unmatched. Germline lookup yields CDR1 MNHNY and CDR2 SVGAGI (reference sequence). In DNA form, the CDR3 reads TGTGCCAGCAGTTACCCTAGCGGGGTCAAAGAGACCCAGTACTTC. Protein sequence: CASSYPSGVKETQYF.

This clone occurred a few times. The chain has TRBV2 and TRBJ1-1, with D unclear. Trimming removed 9 bases from V and 0 bases from J, with 2 bases in between. The CDR3 is 10 residues long. CDR1 and CDR2 (germline): SNHLY, FYNNEI. The CDR3 region has the DNA TGTGCCAGGATGAACACTGAAGCTTTCTTT. Its translation: CARMNTEAFF.

CDR3 residues: CASSTSAGTYNEQFF. The CDR3 DNA reads TGTGCCAGTAGTACGTCCGCCGGGACCTACAATGAGCAGTTCTTC. This rearrangement joins TRBV19 to TRBJ2-1; a weak D match, TRBD2 (5 bases). V was trimmed by 4 bases and J by 2 bases, leaving 12 bases between them. The CDR3 is made up of 15 amino acids. Looked up from germline, CDR1 is LNHDA and CDR2 is SQIVND (reference sequence).

Here the CDR3 DNA reads TGTGCCACCAGGACTAGGATCGGCGACGAGCAGTACTTC. It encodes CATRTRIGDEQYF. The rearrangement links TRBV6-5 to TRBJ2-7; 7 positions agree with TRBD2. Germline V gene lookup returns CDR1 MNHEY and CDR2 SVGAGI. The CDR3 runs to 13 residues. V shed 10 bases and J 5 bases; nucleotides not matched to a gene: 11.

This chain links TRBV6-2 or TRBV6-3 with TRBJ1-5; 9 bases are shared with TRBD1. This CDR3 has 15 residues. V lost 5 bases, J lost 0 bases, and 2 bases stayed unmatched. Germline V gene sequence: CDR1 MNHEY, CDR2 SVGEGT. CDR3 DNA sequence: TGTGCCAGCAGTGTACAGGGGGCTAGCAATCAGCCCCAGCATTTT. This gives the protein CASSVQGASNQPQHF.